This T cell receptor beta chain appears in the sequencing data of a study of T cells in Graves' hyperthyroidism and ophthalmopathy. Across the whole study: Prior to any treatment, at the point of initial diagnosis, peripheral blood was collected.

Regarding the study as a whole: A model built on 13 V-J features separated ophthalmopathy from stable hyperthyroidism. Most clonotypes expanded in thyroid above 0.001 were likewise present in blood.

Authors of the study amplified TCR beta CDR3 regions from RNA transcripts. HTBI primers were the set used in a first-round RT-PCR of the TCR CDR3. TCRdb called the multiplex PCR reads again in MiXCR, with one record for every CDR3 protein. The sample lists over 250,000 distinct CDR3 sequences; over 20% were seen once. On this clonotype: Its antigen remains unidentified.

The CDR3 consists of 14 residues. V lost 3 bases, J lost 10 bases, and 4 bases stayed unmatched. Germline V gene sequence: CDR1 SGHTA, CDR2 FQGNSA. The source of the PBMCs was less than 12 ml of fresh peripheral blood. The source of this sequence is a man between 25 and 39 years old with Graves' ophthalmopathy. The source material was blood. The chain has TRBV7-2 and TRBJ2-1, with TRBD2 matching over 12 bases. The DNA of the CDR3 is TGTGCCAGCAGCTTCCGACTAGCGGGGGACGAGCAGTTCTTC. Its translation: CASSFRLAGDEQFF.